This record covers a single T cell receptor beta chain. The antigen remains undetermined. CDR3 length: 15 residues. Germline lookup yields CDR1 SNHLY and CDR2 FYNNEI. The V gene end was trimmed by 4 bases and the J gene end by 7 bases; junction bases not matched to a gene: 5. The data belong to a study of OX40 agonist ivuxolimab in advanced cancers. On the study more broadly: Partial response was recorded in three patients: one hepatocellular carcinoma and two cutaneous melanoma cases. Overall study results and limits: It was not determined which antigens were specifically recognized by the peripheral T cells that had undergone clonal expansion. Low normalized T-cell clonal expansion was additionally recorded for some nonresponders.

Produced via immunoSEQ multiplex PCR; TCRdb's table is partial and in-frame only. The sample lists some 38,000 clones; 80% to 90% were seen once. The V and J genes are TRBV2 and TRBJ1-6, with TRBD1 identical over 9 bases. The receptor was derived from an adult with an advanced solid tumor such as melanoma, head and neck, liver or kidney cancer. This specimen consisted of CD4+ or CD8+ T cells sorted from blood, obtained in a trial of the OX40 agonist ivuxolimab. This CDR3 reads CASSVGTGLNSPLHF. CDR3 coding DNA: TGTGCCAGCAGTGTCGGGACAGGGTTGAATTCACCCCTCCACTTT.